A few counts support the clone carrying this TCR beta chain. Antigen unknown. This sample is drawn from a study of blood T cells in healthy people across ages. Study-level points and caveats: Higher diversity, along with more naive CD4+ cells, distinguished long-lived donors from aged donors.

Trimming removed 2 bases at V and 0 bases at J, with 10 bases between. The germline V gene encodes CDR1 SEHNR and CDR2 FQNEAQ (reference sequence). The CDR3 runs 16 residues. Researchers isolated at least 7 million PBMCs per sample. A second PCR of roughly 7 to 11 cycles used a sample-barcoded 5' primer and a J-beta primer mix. TCRdb reprocessed the 5' RACE reads via MiXCR and lists one record per CDR3 protein. Among around 990,000 distinct CDR3 sequences, around 25% were seen once, and the ten largest hold 0.75%. This sample was shared with a second study, whose subject was T cells of mothers and their children.

The clonotype comes from a girl under 10 years old in good health. The chain recombines TRBV7-9 with TRBJ1-4; no reliable D call. The sequencing sample was made of blood. The CDR3 nucleotides read TGTGCCAGCAGCTTAAAGCGTGCTCCAACTAATGAAAAACTGTTTTTT. It encodes CASSLKRAPTNEKLFF.